This T cell receptor beta chain was obtained from a study of response to subunit inactivated influenza vaccine. MiXCR, applied by TCRdb to the RT-PCR reads, yields one record per CDR3 protein. This sample has hundreds of thousands of distinct CDR3 sequences; roughly 15% occur once, and the top ten carry less than 8.5%. This clonotype was counted at least ten times. Germline CDR1 SQVTM, CDR2 ANQGSEA. V dropped 6 bases and J dropped 3; count of bases not matched to a gene: 7. The CDR3 has 13 residues. This TCR was recovered from a man in his fifties or sixties who received an inactivated influenza vaccine. The input for sequencing was PBMCs from blood, taken 14 to 15 days before vaccination. The gene calls are TRBV29-1 and TRBJ2-5, with TRBD1 matching 7 bases. The CDR3 sequence is CSVRGQTEETQYF. The CDR3 DNA follows: TGCAGCGTAAGGGGACAGACCGAAGAGACCCAGTACTTC.